Listed below are T cell receptor beta chains from one sample, sequenced in a study of blood T cell repertoires in COVID-19. Repertoires were generated with immunoSEQ multiplex PCR, while TCRdb's copy carries only in-frame clones and drops some. The sample lists about 430,000 clones, over 75% occurring once. Sequenced material: PBMCs or T cells enriched from blood (not recorded which). The receptors were gathered from a woman in her late teens or twenties who had been exposed to COVID-19. Both conserved end residues are part of each CDR3. The D gene is left open where the match is weak. Where a row states a size, it is once, few, many or the class of an expanded clone; other rows omit it.

j_gene,abundance,v_gene,d_gene,len,CDR3nt,CDR3aa
TRBJ2-1,-,TRBV9,TRBD2,16,TGTGCCAGCAGCGTAACTGGTCTAGCGGAATACAATGAGCAGTTCTTC,CASSVTGLAEYNEQFF
TRBJ2-7,-,TRBV5-1,-,14,TGCGCCAGCAGCATGGAACAGGGCCGGTACGAGCAGTACTTC,CASSMEQGRYEQYF
TRBJ2-2,few,TRBV19,-,15,TGTGCCAGTAGTACAATGGGAGTGTTAGCCGGGGAGCTGTTTTTT,CASSTMGVLAGELFF
TRBJ2-2,-,TRBV6-5,-,13,TGTGCCAGCAGCTCTGGGACACCCGGGGAGCTGTTTTTT,CASSSGTPGELFF
TRBJ2-4,-,TRBV7-6,-,15,TGTGCCAGCAGCTTAGCGGGCTCCACCAAAAACATTCAGTACTTC,CASSLAGSTKNIQYF
TRBJ1-4,-,TRBV30,TRBD1,13,TGTGCCTGGAGTACGACAGGGTTTGGAAAACTGTTTTTT,CAWSTTGFGKLFF
TRBJ1-1,-,TRBV6-1,TRBD1,14,TGTGCCAGCAGTGAAGACAGGGGGCTTACTGAAGCTTTCTTT,CASSEDRGLTEAFF
TRBJ2-2,-,TRBV7-2,TRBD2,17,TGTGCCAGCAGCTTAGGAGGACTAGCCGCGAACACCGGGGAGCTGTTTTTT,CASSLGGLAANTGELFF
TRBJ2-2,-,TRBV7-6,-,12,TGTGCCAGCAGCCCCGGTACCGGGGAGCTGTTTTTT,CASSPGTGELFF
TRBJ2-7,-,TRBV7-6,TRBD2,14,TGTGCCAGCAGCGTTAGCGGGGGGCCTGGGGAGCAGTACTTC,CASSVSGGPGEQYF
TRBJ1-4,few,TRBV28,-,14,TGTGCCAGCAGCCCACTACAGGAGGGGGAAAAACTGTTTTTT,CASSPLQEGEKLFF
TRBJ1-1,-,TRBV27,TRBD1,15,TGTGCCAGCAGTTCCGCAGACAGGGACAACACTGAAGCTTTCTTT,CASSSADRDNTEAFF
TRBJ2-4,-,TRBV3-1/TRBV3-2,TRBD2,14,TGTGCCAGCAGCCAAGAAGAAAGGACTAGCGGGACGTACTTC,CASSQEERTSGTYF
TRBJ2-2,-,TRBV3-1/TRBV3-2,TRBD1,15,TGTGCCAGCAGGAAACTGGACAGGGTGGGAGGGGAGCTGTTTTTT,CASRKLDRVGGELFF
TRBJ1-2,-,TRBV2,-,16,TGTGCCAGCAGCCCCACGAGGGCACCAGGGGCCTATGGCTACACCTTC,CASSPTRAPGAYGYTF
TRBJ1-2,-,TRBV30,-,12,TGTGCCTGGAGTGTCGGACTTGGCGGCTACACCTTC,CAWSVGLGGYTF
TRBJ1-4,-,TRBV25-1,TRBD1,16,TGTGCCAGCAGGGGACAGGGATCCCCAACTAATGAAAAACTGTTTTTT,CASRGQGSPTNEKLFF
TRBJ2-4,few,TRBV7-2,-,16,TGTGCCAGCAGCTCTAACCCCTTCACAGGTCGGGACATTCAGTACTTC,CASSSNPFTGRDIQYF
TRBJ2-5,-,TRBV27,-,16,TGTGCCAGCAGTTTATCGTGGACTACCGTACCGGGGACCCAGTACTTC,CASSLSWTTVPGTQYF
TRBJ1-2,-,TRBV6-1,-,13,TGTGCCAGCAGTGAAAAGTCGGCGGGTTGGGGAACCTTC,CASSEKSAGWGTF
TRBJ1-1,-,TRBV14,TRBD1,15,TGTGCCAGCAGCCCGACTCAGGGGGTACGTGTTGAAGCTTTCTTT,CASSPTQGVRVEAFF
TRBJ1-1,-,TRBV12-3/TRBV12-4,-,13,TGTGCCAGCAGAGGGACACCGAACACTGAAGCTTTCTTT,CASRGTPNTEAFF
TRBJ2-7,-,TRBV27,TRBD1,16,TGTGCCAGCAGTTTATCCACCCTGGACAGGGGTGGCGAGCAGTACTTC,CASSLSTLDRGGEQYF
TRBJ1-2,-,TRBV2,-,12,TGTGCCAGCGAATGGGGGCAGGAAGGCTACACCTTC,CASEWGQEGYTF
TRBJ1-2,-,TRBV7-2,-,15,TGTGCCAGCAGCGGACGAGGACAAGCCAACTATGGCTACACCTTC,CASSGRGQANYGYTF
TRBJ1-1,-,TRBV2,-,12,TGTGCCAGCAGCCCCGAGGGTCCAGAAGCTTTCTTT,CASSPEGPEAFF
TRBJ2-3,-,TRBV5-1,TRBD1,17,TGCGCCAGCAGCTTCCATGGACAGGGAATCAGAACAGATACGCAGTATTTT,CASSFHGQGIRTDTQYF
TRBJ2-7,-,TRBV4-2,TRBD2,17,TGTGCCAGCAGCCAAGATGGTAGCGGGTTCCCGGGGTACGAGCAGTACTTC,CASSQDGSGFPGYEQYF
TRBJ1-5,-,TRBV6-5,-,14,TGTGCCATCGATAGGGGCAGAAACAATCAGCCCCAGCATTTT,CAIDRGRNNQPQHF